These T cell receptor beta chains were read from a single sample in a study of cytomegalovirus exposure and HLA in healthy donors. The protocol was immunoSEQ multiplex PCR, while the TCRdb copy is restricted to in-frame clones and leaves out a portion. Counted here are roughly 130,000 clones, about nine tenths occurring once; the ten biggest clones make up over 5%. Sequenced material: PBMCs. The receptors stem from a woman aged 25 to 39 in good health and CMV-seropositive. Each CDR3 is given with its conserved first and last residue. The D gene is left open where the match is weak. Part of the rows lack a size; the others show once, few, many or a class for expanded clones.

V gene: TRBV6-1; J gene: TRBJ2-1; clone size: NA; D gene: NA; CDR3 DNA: TGTGCCAGCAGTGTTTCTTTGAGCTCCTACAATGAGCAGTTCTTC; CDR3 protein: CASSVSLSSYNEQFF
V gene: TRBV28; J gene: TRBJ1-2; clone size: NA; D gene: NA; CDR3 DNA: TGTGCCAGCAGGCAACCGAGCCGGTATGGCTACACCTTC; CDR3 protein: CASRQPSRYGYTF
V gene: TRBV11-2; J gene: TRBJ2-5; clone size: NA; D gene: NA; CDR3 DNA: TGTGCCAGCAGCTTAGATGTAGGGGAGGGGGGGACCCAGTACTTC; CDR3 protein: CASSLDVGEGGTQYF
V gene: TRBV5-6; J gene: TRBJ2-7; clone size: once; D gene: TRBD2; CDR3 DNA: TGTGCCAGCAGCTCTCTATGGGGCGGGAGCGGACGTTACGAGCAGTACTTC; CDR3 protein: CASSSLWGGSGRYEQYF
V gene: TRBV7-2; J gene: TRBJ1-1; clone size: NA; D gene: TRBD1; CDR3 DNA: TGTGCCAGCAGCGCGGGACAGACGAACACTGAAGCTTTCTTT; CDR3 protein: CASSAGQTNTEAFF
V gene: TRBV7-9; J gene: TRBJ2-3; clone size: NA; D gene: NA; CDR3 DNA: TGTGCCAGCAGCCTTCCGAGAGATACGCAGTATTTT; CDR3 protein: CASSLPRDTQYF
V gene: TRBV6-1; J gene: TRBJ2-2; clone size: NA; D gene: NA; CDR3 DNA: TGTGCCAGCAGCGGGGGGCAGAACACCGGGGAGCTGTTTTTT; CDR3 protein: CASSGGQNTGELFF
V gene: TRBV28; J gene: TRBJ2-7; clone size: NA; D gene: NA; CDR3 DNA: TGTGCCAGCAGAGAGGCAAGGGGGGGGGCGGCCGAGCAGTACTTC; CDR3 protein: CASREARGGAAEQYF
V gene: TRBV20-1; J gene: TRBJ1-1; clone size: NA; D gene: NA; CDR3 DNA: TGCAGTGCTAGAGAGCAGGGCCAGGCTTTCTTT; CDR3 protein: CSAREQGQAFF
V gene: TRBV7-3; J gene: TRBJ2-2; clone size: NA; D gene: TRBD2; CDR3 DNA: TGTGCCAGCAGCTTATGGAGTAGGGAGGGCCTGTTTGGCGGGGAGCTGTTTTTT; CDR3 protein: CASSLWSREGLFGGELFF
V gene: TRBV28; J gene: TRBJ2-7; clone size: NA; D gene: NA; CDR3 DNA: TGTGCCAGCAGCCAACTCCGCTCGGGTTTTACCTACGAGCAGTACTTC; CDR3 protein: CASSQLRSGFTYEQYF
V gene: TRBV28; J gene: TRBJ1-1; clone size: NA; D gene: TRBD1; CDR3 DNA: TGTGCCAGCAGTTTACCGGGACAGGGTCAAGCTTTCTTT; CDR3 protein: CASSLPGQGQAFF
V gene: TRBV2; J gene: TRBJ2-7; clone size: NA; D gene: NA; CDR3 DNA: TGTGCCACCGTACTAGCAAGGCGAGTCGACGAGCAGTACTTC; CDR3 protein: CATVLARRVDEQYF
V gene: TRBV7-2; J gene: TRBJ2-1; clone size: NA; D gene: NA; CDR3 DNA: TGTGCCAGCAGCTTAGCGGGGGGGCGCCGGTTCTTC; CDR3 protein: CASSLAGGRRFF
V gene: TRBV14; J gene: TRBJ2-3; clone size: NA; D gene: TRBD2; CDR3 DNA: TGTGCCAGCAGCCAACTGACTAGCGGGAGTGGGACGCAGTATTTT; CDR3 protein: CASSQLTSGSGTQYF
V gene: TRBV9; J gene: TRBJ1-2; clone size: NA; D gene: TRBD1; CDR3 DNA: TGTGCCAGCAGCGGACAGGGGCATGGCTACACCTTC; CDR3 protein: CASSGQGHGYTF
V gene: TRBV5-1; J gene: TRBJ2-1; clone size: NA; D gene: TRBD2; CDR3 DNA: TGCGCCAGCAGCTACTTAGCGGGAGCTAGTAGGAATGAGCAGTTCTTC; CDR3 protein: CASSYLAGASRNEQFF
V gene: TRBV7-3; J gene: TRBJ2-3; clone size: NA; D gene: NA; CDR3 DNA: TGTGCCAGCAGCTCTCGGACTAATCCAGACACAGATACGCAGTATTTT; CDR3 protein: CASSSRTNPDTDTQYF
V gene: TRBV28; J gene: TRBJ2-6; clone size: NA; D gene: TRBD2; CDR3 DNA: TGTGCCAGCAGTACCTTAGCGGGAGGTCGAATCCTCTCTGGGGCCAACGTCCTGACTTTC; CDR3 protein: CASSTLAGGRILSGANVLTF
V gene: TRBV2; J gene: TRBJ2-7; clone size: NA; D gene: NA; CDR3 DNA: TGTGCCAGCAGTGAAGGGTACAGCCCGTACTTC; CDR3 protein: CASSEGYSPYF
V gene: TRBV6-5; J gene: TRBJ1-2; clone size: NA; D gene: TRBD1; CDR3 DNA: TGTGCCAGCAGTTACTCACAGGGGGGAGGCTACACCTTC; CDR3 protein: CASSYSQGGGYTF
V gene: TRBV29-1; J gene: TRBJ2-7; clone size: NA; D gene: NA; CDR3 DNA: TGCAGCGTACAGGACGGATCCTACGAGCAGTACTTC; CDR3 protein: CSVQDGSYEQYF
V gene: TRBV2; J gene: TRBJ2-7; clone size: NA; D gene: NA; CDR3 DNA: TGTGCCAGCCAGGACTTTTACCAGCAGTACTTC; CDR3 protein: CASQDFYQQYF
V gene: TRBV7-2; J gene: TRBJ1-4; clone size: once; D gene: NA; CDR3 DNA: TGTGCCAGCAGCTCAATTCGGGGGACTGAAAAACTGTTTTTT; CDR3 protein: CASSSIRGTEKLFF
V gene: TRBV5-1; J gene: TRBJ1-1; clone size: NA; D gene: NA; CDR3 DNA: TGCGCCAGCAGCTTGGTTCCAGGCGCAAACACTGAAGCTTTCTTT; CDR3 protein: CASSLVPGANTEAFF
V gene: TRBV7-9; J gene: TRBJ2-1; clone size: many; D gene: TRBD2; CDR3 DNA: TGTGCCAGCAGCACCCCTACTCCTAGCGGGTCGGGAATTTACAATGAGCAGTTCTTC; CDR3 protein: CASSTPTPSGSGIYNEQFF
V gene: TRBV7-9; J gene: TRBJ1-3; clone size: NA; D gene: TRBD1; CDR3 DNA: TGTGCCAGCAGCTCCGAGACAGGGTTAGGAAACACCATATATTTT; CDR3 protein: CASSSETGLGNTIYF
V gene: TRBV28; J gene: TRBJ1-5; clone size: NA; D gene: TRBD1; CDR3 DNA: TGTGCCAGCAGTTTATCTCCGGGACAGGGGGTAGGTGGCAATCAGCCCCAGCATTTT; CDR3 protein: CASSLSPGQGVGGNQPQHF
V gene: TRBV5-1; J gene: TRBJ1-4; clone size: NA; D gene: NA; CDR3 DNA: TGCGCCAGCAGCTTGGCGGGCATCGGCCAGGGAGGAAAACTGTTTTTT; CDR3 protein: CASSLAGIGQGGKLFF
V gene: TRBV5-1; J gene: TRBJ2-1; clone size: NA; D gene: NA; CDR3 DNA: TGCGCCAGCAGCGTGGCTAGCGATGAGCAGTTCTTC; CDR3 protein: CASSVASDEQFF
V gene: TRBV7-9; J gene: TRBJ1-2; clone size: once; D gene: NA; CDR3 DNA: TGTGCCAGCAGCTACCCTGGAGGGGCCGACGGCTACACCTTC; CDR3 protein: CASSYPGGADGYTF
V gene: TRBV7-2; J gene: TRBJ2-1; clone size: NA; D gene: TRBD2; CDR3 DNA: TGTGCCAGCAGCTTAGCGGGGCTAGCGGCCTACAATGAGCAGTTCTTC; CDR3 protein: CASSLAGLAAYNEQFF
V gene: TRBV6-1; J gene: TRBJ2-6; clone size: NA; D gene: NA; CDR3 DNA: TGTGCCAGCAGCCTGGACAGCTCTGGGGCCAACGTCCTGACTTTC; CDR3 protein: CASSLDSSGANVLTF
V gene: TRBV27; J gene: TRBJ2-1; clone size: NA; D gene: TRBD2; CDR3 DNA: TGTGCCAGCAGTTGGATTTCGGGGGGGAAGTACAATGAGCAGTTCTTC; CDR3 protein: CASSWISGGKYNEQFF
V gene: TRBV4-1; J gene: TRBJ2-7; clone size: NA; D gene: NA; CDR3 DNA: TGCGCCAGCAGCCAAGATCTGTACGGGACCTACGAGCAGTACTTC; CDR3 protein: CASSQDLYGTYEQYF
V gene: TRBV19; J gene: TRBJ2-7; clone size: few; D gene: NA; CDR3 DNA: TGTGCCAGTAGTACCCGGGGTGGTTCCTACGAGCAGTACTTC; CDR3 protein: CASSTRGGSYEQYF
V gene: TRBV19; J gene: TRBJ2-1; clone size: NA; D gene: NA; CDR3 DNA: TGTGCCAGTAAACACAGGGTCGGGGACTACAATGAGCAGTTCTTC; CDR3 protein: CASKHRVGDYNEQFF
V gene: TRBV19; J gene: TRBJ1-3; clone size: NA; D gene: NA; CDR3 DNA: TGTGCCAGTAGTATACCCCTCTCTGGAAACACCATATATTTT; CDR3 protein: CASSIPLSGNTIYF
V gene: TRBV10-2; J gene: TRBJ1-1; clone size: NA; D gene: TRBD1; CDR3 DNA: TGCGCCAGCAGCTCAGGGGGCGGGTACACTGAAGCTTTCTTT; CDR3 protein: CASSSGGGYTEAFF
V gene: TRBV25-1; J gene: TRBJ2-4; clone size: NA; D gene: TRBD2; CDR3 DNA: TGTGCCAGCAGTGATCCTAGGGAGGGCAAAAACATTCAGTACTTC; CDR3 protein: CASSDPREGKNIQYF
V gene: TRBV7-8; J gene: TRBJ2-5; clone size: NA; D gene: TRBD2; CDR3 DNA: TGTGCCAGCAGGCCCCTAGCGGGGGGACAAGAGACCCAGTACTTC; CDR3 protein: CASRPLAGGQETQYF
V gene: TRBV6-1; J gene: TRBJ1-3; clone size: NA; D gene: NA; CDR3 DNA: TGTGCCAGCAGTGTGTTACAGGGAAGGGGATCAGGAAACACCATATATTTT; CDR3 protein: CASSVLQGRGSGNTIYF
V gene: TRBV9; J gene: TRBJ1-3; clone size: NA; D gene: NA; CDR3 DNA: TGTGCCAGCAGCGTAGGTATCTCTGGAAACACCATATATTTT; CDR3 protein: CASSVGISGNTIYF
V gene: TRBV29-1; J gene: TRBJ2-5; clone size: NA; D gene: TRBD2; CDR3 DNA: TGCAGCGTTGAGTTGCGGGAGGGGACGGAGACCCAGTACTTC; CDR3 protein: CSVELREGTETQYF
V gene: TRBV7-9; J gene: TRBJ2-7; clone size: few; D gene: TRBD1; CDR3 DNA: TGTGCCAGCAGCCAGGGGGACAGGCCAACCTACGAGCAGTACTTC; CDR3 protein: CASSQGDRPTYEQYF
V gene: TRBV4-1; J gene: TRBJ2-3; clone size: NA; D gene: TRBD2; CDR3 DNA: TGCGCCAGCAGCCAAGCGGGGGGGCCCCCAGATACGCAGTATTTT; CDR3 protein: CASSQAGGPPDTQYF
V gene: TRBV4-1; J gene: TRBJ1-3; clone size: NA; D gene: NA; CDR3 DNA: TGCGCCAGCAGCCAAGGGCCCCCTGGAAACACCATATATTTT; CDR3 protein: CASSQGPPGNTIYF
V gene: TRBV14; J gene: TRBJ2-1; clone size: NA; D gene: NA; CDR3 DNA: TGTGCCAGCAGCCCGACTCTTTGGGAGTTCTTC; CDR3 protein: CASSPTLWEFF
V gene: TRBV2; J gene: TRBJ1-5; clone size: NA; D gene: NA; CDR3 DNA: TGTGCCAGCAGCGGACAAGGGGATCAGCCCCAGCATTTT; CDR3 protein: CASSGQGDQPQHF
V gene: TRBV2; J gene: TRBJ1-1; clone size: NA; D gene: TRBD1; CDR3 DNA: TGTGCCAGCAGGACTTACAGGGGGGGGACGCGCACTGAAGCTTTCTTT; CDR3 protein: CASRTYRGGTRTEAFF
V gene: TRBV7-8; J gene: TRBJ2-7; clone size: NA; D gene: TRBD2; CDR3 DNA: TGTGCCAGCAGCTTAGGAGTATCGGGGGGGCGAGGTTTGGACGAGCAGTACTTC; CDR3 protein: CASSLGVSGGRGLDEQYF
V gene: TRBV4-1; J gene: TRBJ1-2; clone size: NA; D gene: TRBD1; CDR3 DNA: TGCGCCAGCAGCCAAGAACCCGGACAGGGCTATGGCTACACCTTC; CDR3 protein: CASSQEPGQGYGYTF
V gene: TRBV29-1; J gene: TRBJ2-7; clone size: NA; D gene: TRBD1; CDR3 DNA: TGCAGCGTGGCTAGACAGGGGTGGGAGCAGTACTTC; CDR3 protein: CSVARQGWEQYF
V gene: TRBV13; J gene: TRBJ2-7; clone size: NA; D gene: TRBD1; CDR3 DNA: TGTGCCAGCAGCTCAGGGGGATATTTTAACCCGGGACAGGGCGCCTACGAGCAGTACTTC; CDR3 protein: CASSSGGYFNPGQGAYEQYF
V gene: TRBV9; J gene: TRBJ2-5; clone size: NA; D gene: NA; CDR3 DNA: TGTGCCAGCAGCACACCCGGAGGGTGGGGGAGAGAGACCCAGTACTTC; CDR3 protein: CASSTPGGWGRETQYF
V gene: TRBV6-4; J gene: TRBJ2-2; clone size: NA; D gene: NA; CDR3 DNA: TGTGCCAGCAGTTACTCGGGGGCAACCGGGGAGCTGTTTTTT; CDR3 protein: CASSYSGATGELFF
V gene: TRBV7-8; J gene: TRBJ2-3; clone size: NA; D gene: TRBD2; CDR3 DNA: TGTGCCAGCAGCTTACTGATAGCGGGCAGCACAGATACGCAGTATTTT; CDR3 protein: CASSLLIAGSTDTQYF
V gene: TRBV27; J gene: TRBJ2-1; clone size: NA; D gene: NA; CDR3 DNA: TGTGCCAGCAGCTCCAGCTCCTACAATGAGCAGTTCTTC; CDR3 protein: CASSSSSYNEQFF